This record looks at one TCR beta chain sequence and its context. Its specificity is not known. Replicate PCRs from sorted subsets contained about 200 ng DNA, which is around 30,000 T cell genomes. The assay was immunoSEQ multiplex PCR, and TCRdb's table has in-frame clones only and misses some. The table shows approximately 530,000 clones, with roughly 95% occurring only once. This record belongs to a study of shared clonotypes between healthy human individuals. Study-level information: Three plates were used per donor for CD4 naive, three for CD4 memory, two for CD8 naive and one for CD8 memory. Study findings and constraints: Generally, naive subsets (rather than memory subsets) showed larger estimated richness. Sharing across a handful of donors was seen in around 5.1% of naive CD4 clonotypes.

Germline loops: CDR1 MDHEN, CDR2 SYDVKM. V was clipped by 6 bases and J by 3 bases, with 18 bases between them. CDR3 length equals 15 residues. This TCR came from a woman in her thirties in good health. The specimen was naive CD4+ T cells sorted from blood. Subset specified: CD45RA+ positively selected. The chain combines TRBV28 with TRBJ2-7; D perhaps matches TRBD2 (5 bases). The CDR3 reads CASSTTGNEDYEQYF. For the CDR3, the DNA is TGTGCCAGCAGCACGACCGGGAATGAGGACTACGAGCAGTACTTC.